This T cell receptor beta chain was captured by sequencing in a study of cytomegalovirus exposure and HLA in healthy donors. On the study more broadly: Findings of an earlier analysis included 117 million unique TCR beta sequences from 190 million or so T cells.

CDR1 and CDR2 from the germline V gene are MGHRA and YSYEKL. Trimming removed 3 bases from V and 2 bases from J; junction bases left unmatched: 4. The CDR3 has 15 residues. About this clone itself: Its cognate antigen is unknown.

Primers for the PCR totalled 60 Vbeta and 13 Jbeta. Sequencing was performed with immunoSEQ multiplex PCR; in TCRdb, only in-frame clones are kept and a portion is missing. In total, the table holds some 130,000 clones. Regarding the study as a whole: Confirmation in vitro established that three CMV-associated chains were specific for CMV antigens. Roughly uniform depth of sequencing across donors was assumed in presence/absence analyses.

The sequenced sample consisted of PBMCs. V and J are TRBV4-1 and TRBJ1-3; 7 bases are shared with TRBD1. The sequence derives from a woman aged 40 to 50 in good health and CMV-seropositive. CDR3 nucleotide sequence: TGCGCCAGCAGCCACGGGACAGCAACTGGAAACACCATATATTTT. Its translation is CASSHGTATGNTIYF.